The clone carrying this TCR beta chain was detected only a few times. The record originates from a study of blood T cell repertoires in COVID-19. The overall study: The analysed material was cDNA or gDNA that came from T cells, B-cell-depleted T cells, or PBMCs.

V shed 6 bases and J shed 4 bases, with 12 bases lying between them. Germline V CDR1 and CDR2: SNHLY, FYNNEI. The CDR3 runs 13 residues. Profiling relied on immunoSEQ multiplex PCR, and the TCRdb table lists in-frame clones only, not all of them. This table has approximately 63,000 clones, over 75% appearing once. Sequences were obtained from peripheral blood. This clonotype originated in an elderly man in a cohort sampled during active COVID-19. The chain employs TRBV2 and TRBJ1-2; D is undetermined. The CDR3 here is CASRSDGLYGYTF. In nucleotides, the CDR3 is TGTGCCAGCAGATCTGATGGCCTCTATGGCTACACCTTC.